Shown below are 28 T cell receptor beta chains from a single sample sequenced in a study of cytomegalovirus exposure and HLA in healthy donors (TCRdb year 2017). The method behind the library was the immunoSEQ multiplex PCR assay. A mixture of 60 forward primers for TCR Vbeta segments and 13 reverse primers for TCR Jbeta segments was used in the multiplex PCR. This immuneACCESS table, as held by TCRdb, lists in-frame sequences with V and J called but not all clones. Of the missing ones, under half trace to an unresolved V gene in checked studies; the others have no known cause. The sample table lists 150,000 to 200,000 clones, approximately 71% of them with a count of one. The ten largest clones capture approximately 1.5% of the sample. Sample: PBMCs. These receptors all stem from a man aged 45 to 65 in good health and CMV-seronegative.

The chain uses TRBV28 and TRBJ1-2; possible D gene TRBD1, 5 bases. The V and J ends lost 6 bases and 2 bases respectively, with 13 bases between them. The CDR3 extends over 14 amino acids. The germline V gene has CDR1 MDHEN and CDR2 SYDVKM. CDR3 protein: CASRAPGQNYGYTF. In DNA form, the CDR3 reads TGTGCCAGCAGGGCACCAGGGCAGAACTATGGCTACACCTTC.

This sequence joins TRBV7-7 and TRBJ2-7; possibly TRBD1 for D (6 bases). The germline V gene encodes CDR1 SSHAT and CDR2 FNYEAQ (reference sequence). Trimming removed 5 bases from V and 5 bases from J, with 13 bases in between. The CDR3 length is 13 residues. The chain's CDR3 is CASSHQGSHEQYF. In DNA form, the CDR3 reads TGTGCCAGCAGCCACCAGGGGTCTCACGAGCAGTACTTC.

This clone was counted a single time. As DNA, the CDR3 is TGTGCCAGCAGCACCGTAGAGCGCCAAGAGACCCAGTACTTC. Translated: CASSTVERQETQYF. The chain uses TRBV7-4 and TRBJ2-5; the D is unclear. The CDR3 totals 14 residues. Germline assignment: CDR1 SGHVT and CDR2 SQSDAQ. The V and J ends lost 5 bases and 1 base respectively, with 11 bases between them.

This clone was counted a single time. The chain employs TRBV15 and TRBJ2-7; TRBD2 agrees at 11 bases. Germline V gene data show CDR1 as LNHNV and CDR2 as YYDKDF (reference sequence). V gave up 9 bases and J gave up 5 bases; unmatched junction bases: 21. The CDR3 spans 18 residues. CDR3 DNA sequence: TGTGCCACAGGGAAGATAGGTGCTAGCGGGGGGACGTTCAACGAGCAGTACTTC. Translation: CATGKIGASGGTFNEQYF.

V gene TRBV27 combines with J gene TRBJ1-3; 8 bases match TRBD1. This CDR3 is built from 15 residues. Germline values: CDR1 MNHEY, CDR2 SMNVEV (reference sequence). Trimming at V came to 5 bases and at J to 4 bases, leaving 7 bases not matched to a gene. CDR3 region: CASSPGQGRGNTIYF. The CDR3 nucleotides are TGTGCCAGCAGTCCTGGACAGGGAAGGGGAAACACCATATATTTT.

The gene calls are TRBV11-3 and TRBJ2-2, with D maybe TRBD2 (5 bases). CDR1 SGHNT and CDR2 YENEEA come from the germline V gene. The V gene lost 3 bases and the J gene lost 2 bases, with 10 bases spanning the gap. This CDR3 spans 15 amino acids. The CDR3 protein is CASSFKRANTGELFF. CDR3 sequence (DNA): TGTGCCAGCAGCTTTAAGAGGGCCAACACCGGGGAGCTGTTTTTT. The variable domain in full, completed from reference TRBV11-3 and TRBJ2-2, reads EAGVVQSPRYKIIEKKQPVAFWCNPISGHNTLYWYLQNLGQGPELLIRYENEEAVDDSQLPKDRFSAERLKGVDSTLKIQPAELGDSAVYLCASSFKRANTGELFFGEGSRLTVL.

This clone was detected only a few times. The chain carries TRBV5-1 and TRBJ2-3; 7 bases are shared with TRBD2. V was clipped by 4 bases and J by 2 bases; unmatched bases: 22. The CDR3 spans 20 residues. Germline lookup yields CDR1 SGHRS and CDR2 YFSETQ. The CDR3 DNA is TGCGCCAGCAGCGCGGGAGAACTAACTGTTGCCTCGCCAATCACAGATACGCAGTATTTT. Translating gives CASSAGELTVASPITDTQYF.

This clone has more than one count but fewer than ten. The gene calls are TRBV12-5 and TRBJ2-3; D uncertain. V dropped 0 bases and J dropped 2 bases, with 12 bases sitting between them. Per the germline V gene, CDR1 is LGHNT and CDR2 is FRNRAP. The CDR3 consists of 16 residues. The CDR3 region has the DNA TGTGCTAGTGGTTTGGTCCTGCACAGCAACACAGATACGCAGTATTTT. Its translation: CASGLVLHSNTDTQYF. Together with reference TRBV12-5 and TRBJ2-3, the CDR3 gives the full variable domain: DARVTQTPRHKVTEMGQEVTMRCQPILGHNTVFWYRQTMMQGLELLAYFRNRAPLDDSGMPKDRFSAEMPDATLATLKIQPSEPRDSAVYFCASGLVLHSNTDTQYFGPGTRLTVL.

This clone was picked up one time. The sample carries other DNA sequences with the same CDR3. V is TRBV4-2 and J is TRBJ2-1; TRBD1 matches at 11 bases. The length of the CDR3 is 15 residues. Germline CDR1 and CDR2: LGHNA and YNFKEQ. V lost 4 bases and J lost 10; bases outside the gene matches: 9. The CDR3 nucleotides are TGTGCCAGCAGCCCAGGGACAGGGGGAAAAAAAGAGCAGTTCTTC. This codes for CASSPGTGGKKEQFF.

The count of this clone is one. The chain recombines TRBV28 with TRBJ2-7; weak D call: TRBD1 (8 bases). The CDR3 contains 14 residues. The ends were cut back, 6 bases at V and 6 bases at J, with 18 bases in the middle. Germline loops: CDR1 MDHEN, CDR2 SYDVKM. The CDR3 spells CASSLGQGGREQYF. CDR3 bases: TGTGCCAGCAGCCTCGGACAGGGAGGGCGCGAGCAGTACTTC.

This chain connects TRBV7-9 to TRBJ1-2, with D possibly TRBD1 on 5 matching bases. Germline CDR1 reads SEHNR; CDR2 reads FQNEAQ (reference sequence). There are 13 residues in the CDR3. Trimming removed 6 bases at V and 4 bases at J, with 12 bases between. CDR3 DNA: TGTGCCAGCAGTCCCGGGACTCCCTATGGCTACACCTTC. Translating gives CASSPGTPYGYTF.

The rearrangement uses TRBV28 and TRBJ2-5, with 14 bases that match TRBD2. Trimming cost V 5 bases and J 2 bases; bases outside gene matches: 13. The CDR3 spans 19 residues. Germline lookup yields CDR1 MDHEN and CDR2 SYDVKM. For the CDR3, the DNA is TGTGCCAGCAGTCTCTGGACTAGCGGGGGGCTATCTGCACAAGAGACCCAGTACTTC. This codes for CASSLWTSGGLSAQETQYF.

V gene TRBV7-3 combines with J gene TRBJ2-1; D gene uncertain. Germline V gene lookup returns CDR1 SGHTA and CDR2 FQGTGA. This CDR3 comprises 16 residues. The ends were cut back, 2 bases at V and 2 bases at J, with 13 bases in the middle. This CDR3 reads CASSLLNGPTYNEQFF. The CDR3 DNA is TGTGCCAGCAGCTTATTGAACGGTCCTACCTACAATGAGCAGTTCTTC.

As regards this clone: At one end, the junction sequence differs from germline, possibly due to a read error. Other DNA sequences within the sample encode an identical CDR3. This chain connects TRBV25-1 to TRBJ1-1; 10 bases match TRBD1. This CDR3 has 14 amino acids. Germline V gene sequence: CDR1 MGHDK, CDR2 SYGVNS. CDR3 sequence: CASSVGQGERRAFF. The CDR3 DNA is TGTGCCAGCAGTGTCGGACAGGGGGAGCGGCGGGCTTTCTTC.

The chain links TRBV5-4 to TRBJ1-1, with no clear D. CDR1 and CDR2 (germline): SGHNT, YYREEE (reference sequence). The CDR3 is 15 residues long. The V end lost 0 bases, the J end lost 3 bases, and 12 bases lay between the germline ends. The CDR3 nucleotides are TGTGCCAGCAGCTTGGGGAGCCCGAGGGACACTGAAGCTTTCTTT. This encodes CASSLGSPRDTEAFF. Using reference TRBV5-4 and TRBJ1-1 for the parts outside the CDR3, the full variable domain is ETGVTQSPTHLIKTRGQQVTLRCSSQSGHNTVSWYQQALGQGPQFIFQYYREEENGRGNFPPRFSGLQFPNYSSELNVNALELDDSALYLCASSLGSPRDTEAFFGQGTRLTVV.

The chain is built from TRBV12-5 and TRBJ1-1; 7 nucleotides align to TRBD1. This CDR3 is 12 amino acids long. Germline V gives CDR1 LGHNT, CDR2 FRNRAP. V dropped 6 bases and J dropped 10; count of bases not matched to a gene: 8. The CDR3 here is CASGGTVGIAFF. Written as DNA, the CDR3 is TGTGCTAGTGGGGGGACAGTTGGGATAGCTTTCTTT.

The chain joins TRBV5-6 to TRBJ1-5; 7 positions agree with TRBD1. V was pared by 3 bases and J by 6 bases, with 6 bases of the junction left unmatched. CDR3 length equals 14 residues. Germline V gives CDR1 SGHDT, CDR2 YYEEEE. CDR3 sequence: CASSSRGVSQPQHF. In nucleotides, the CDR3 is TGTGCCAGCAGCTCCAGGGGGGTAAGTCAGCCCCAGCATTTT.

The rearrangement joins TRBV27 to TRBJ1-2; D might be TRBD1 (6 bases). Germline lookup yields CDR1 MNHEY and CDR2 SMNVEV (reference sequence). V gave up 6 bases and J gave up 7 bases, with 18 bases separating them. This CDR3 has 14 residues. CDR3 sequence reads: CASRLKGDVSGYTF. The CDR3 nucleotides read TGTGCCAGCAGGCTCAAGGGGGACGTTTCTGGCTACACCTTC.

Turning to this clone: Other DNA sequences in this specimen translate into the identical CDR3. The chain is built from TRBV5-4 and TRBJ1-2; 7 bases match TRBD1. The germline V gene has CDR1 SGHNT and CDR2 YYREEE (reference sequence). CDR3 length: 15 amino acids. Unmatched junction bases numbered 9, after V lost 5 bases and J lost 2 bases. The CDR3 here is CASSYWDRRNYGYTF. In nucleotides, the CDR3 is TGTGCCAGCAGTTACTGGGACAGAAGAAACTATGGCTACACCTTC.

This clone was counted a single time. The V and J genes are TRBV29-1 and TRBJ1-1, with D perhaps matching TRBD1 (5 bases). This CDR3 contains 12 residues. The V end was cut by 6 bases, the J end by 3 bases, with 11 bases between. Per the germline V gene, CDR1 is SQVTM and CDR2 is ANQGSEA. CDR3 in amino acids: CSVIREHTEAFF. The CDR3 nucleotides read TGCAGCGTCATCAGGGAACACACTGAAGCTTTCTTT.

This sequence joins TRBV18 and TRBJ1-2, with 7 positions matching TRBD1. This CDR3 region has 12 residues. V was clipped by 6 bases and J by 8 bases; unmatched bases: 6. CDR1 KGHSH and CDR2 LQKENI come from the germline V gene. CDR3 amino acids: CASSGTGDGYTF. The CDR3 nucleotides are TGTGCCAGCTCGGGAACAGGGGACGGCTACACCTTC.

V is TRBV6-6 and J is TRBJ1-1; D is ambiguous. This CDR3 is 14 amino acids long. Germline values: CDR1 MNHNY, CDR2 SVGAGI (reference sequence). Trimming pared 7 bases from V and 4 bases from J, leaving 16 bases between. The CDR3 sequence is CASIDGLYGTEAFF. CDR3 bases: TGTGCCAGCATCGACGGACTGTATGGCACTGAAGCTTTCTTT.

The V gene is TRBV6-5, the J gene TRBJ1-1, with D hard to call. This CDR3 comprises 15 residues. The V end lost 8 bases, the J end lost 0 bases, and 16 bases lay between the germline ends. The germline V gene encodes CDR1 MNHEY and CDR2 SVGAGI. CDR3 bases: TGTGCCAGCGCCGAGACCCGAACAGTGAACACTGAAGCTTTCTTT. Translation gives CASAETRTVNTEAFF.

The DNA for the CDR3 is TGTGCCAGCTCACCACCGGGAAGGGGGCTCACTGAAGCTTTCTTT. This translates into CASSPPGRGLTEAFF. The gene calls are TRBV18 and TRBJ1-1; 7 bases agree with TRBD1. The CDR3 length is 15 residues. Trimming removed 0 bases from V and 4 bases from J; junction bases left unmatched: 5. CDR1 KGHSH and CDR2 LQKENI come from the germline V gene. The full variable domain, rest sourced from reference TRBV18 and TRBJ1-1, is NAGVMQNPRHLVRRRGQEARLRCSPMKGHSHVYWYRQLPEEGLKFMVYLQKENIIDESGMPKERFSAEFPKEGPSILRIQQVVRGDSAAYFCASSPPGRGLTEAFFGQGTRLTVV.

The V call is TRBV6-5, the J call TRBJ1-2, with a tentative D call TRBD1 (5 bases). The CDR3 totals 15 residues. In germline, CDR1 is MNHEY, CDR2 SVGAGI. Trimming stripped 0 bases from V and 0 bases from J, with 8 bases between. The CDR3 region has the DNA TGTGCCAGCAGTTACTCAGGGGCCACTAACTATGGCTACACCTTC. The encoded protein is CASSYSGATNYGYTF.

The chain is built from TRBV6-1 and TRBJ1-2; 11 nucleotides agree with TRBD1. Germline CDR1 MNHNS, CDR2 SASEGT. Trimming at V came to 1 base and at J to 12 bases, leaving 7 bases not matched to a gene. CDR3 size: 14 residues. Here the CDR3 DNA reads TGTGCCAGCAGTGAAGAGGACAGGGGGCGCGGGCACACCTTC. Its protein is CASSEEDRGRGHTF.

J is TRBJ1-2 and V is TRBV28; no definite D call. CDR1 and CDR2 from the germline V gene are MDHEN and SYDVKM. V was shortened by 3 bases and J by 0 bases, with 11 bases between the two germline ends. This CDR3 is built from 15 residues. Here the CDR3 DNA reads TGTGCCAGCAGTTTGCGCGGTTCAGCTAACTATGGCTACACCTTC. This encodes CASSLRGSANYGYTF.

The chain uses TRBV7-2 and TRBJ2-3; possible D gene TRBD2, 6 bases. This CDR3 region has 14 residues. From germline, CDR1 is SGHTA and CDR2 FQGNSA. The germline V and J ends were trimmed by 5 bases and 9 bases, with 18 bases remaining between them. For the CDR3, the DNA is TGTGCCAGCAGCGGAAATGGACTGGCGGGGACGCAGTATTTT. This sequence encodes CASSGNGLAGTQYF.